Listed here is a single TCR beta chain. The CDR3 is 15 amino acids. In germline, CDR1 is KGHSH, CDR2 LQKENI. V lost 3 bases to trimming and J lost 2 bases, with 11 bases between them. The data were taken from a study of T cells of healthy individuals. TCRdb called the 5' RACE reads again in MiXCR, with one record for every CDR3 protein. The sample lists around 63,000 distinct CDR3 sequences; roughly 15% were seen once. This TCR was sampled from a human donor in good health. This sequence joins TRBV18 and TRBJ1-3; possible D gene TRBD1, 5 bases. CDR3 coding DNA: TGTGCCAGCTCACCGAGTCAGGGAGCTGGAAACACCATATATTTT. Protein: CASSPSQGAGNTIYF.